This TCR beta chain was captured in a study of T cell responses to AZD1222 COVID-19 vaccine. Study observations and caveats: Only after the peak T cell response were repertoires sampled.

On this clone: Its matching antigen is unknown.

The table came from immunoSEQ multiplex PCR; TCRdb's copy has only in-frame clones and leaves some out. The top ten clones hold 4.5% of a sample with approximately 120,000 clones, 80% to 95% of them seen once. V gave up 7 bases and J gave up 1 base, with 16 bases separating them. Per the germline V gene, CDR1 is MNHEY and CDR2 is SVGAGI. This CDR3 has 15 amino acids. The chain combines TRBV6-5 with TRBJ1-1; D is undetermined. The origin of this receptor is an adult in good health. The sample here was peripheral blood, taken on day 0 of AZD1222 vaccination. CDR3 protein: CASTWSVRTNTEAFF. The DNA for the CDR3 is TGTGCCAGCACTTGGTCCGTTCGGACGAACACTGAAGCTTTCTTT.